Each of the 30 T cell receptor beta chains below was sequenced from the same sample in a study of T cells of healthy individuals. Each CDR3 protein gets one entry after TCRdb re-called the 5' RACE reads with MiXCR. In the table there are fewer than 70,000 distinct CDR3 sequences, roughly 14% of which are singletons. The receptors were sampled from a human donor in good health.

The V call is TRBV12-3 or TRBV12-4, the J call TRBJ2-1; 11 bases agree with TRBD2. This CDR3 comprises 15 residues. Losses at the gene ends were 7 bases for V and 8 bases for J; bases not matched to a gene: 10. In nucleotides, the CDR3 is TGTGCCAGCACCTTAGCGGGAGGGCCGGGCGATGAGCAGTTCTTC. Its translation is CASTLAGGPGDEQFF.

V usage is TRBV5-4 and J usage is TRBJ2-1; 11 bases map to TRBD2. Germline CDR1 is SGHNT and CDR2 is YYREEE (reference sequence). After removal of 2 bases from V and 14 bases from J, the junction contained 9 bases not matched to a gene. This CDR3 has 14 residues. The CDR3 loop reads CASSFPSGGPGEFF. CDR3 DNA sequence: TGTGCCAGCAGCTTCCCTAGCGGGGGGCCAGGGGAGTTCTTC.

This clonotype was detected only a few times. V usage is TRBV10-3 and J usage is TRBJ2-3; 14 positions agree with TRBD2. The V and J ends lost 11 bases and 4 bases, in that order; junction bases with no gene match: 5. CDR3 length equals 14 residues. The germline V gene has CDR1 ENHRY and CDR2 SYGVKD. The CDR3 reads CASTSGGAPDTQYF. CDR3 in DNA: TGTGCCTCGACTAGCGGGGGGGCCCCAGATACGCAGTATTTT.

This clonotype was counted between two and nine times. The chain carries TRBV19 and TRBJ1-1; TRBD1 aligns across 8 bases. After removal of 3 bases from V and 14 bases from J, the junction contained 5 bases not matched to a gene. CDR3 length: 11 amino acids. The germline V gene has CDR1 LNHDA and CDR2 SQIVND (reference sequence). The CDR3 DNA reads as TGTGCCAGTAGTATGGACAGGGTGAGATTCTTT. The encoded protein is CASSMDRVRFF.

V is TRBV15 and J is TRBJ2-2; D perhaps matches TRBD2 (5 bases). CDR3 length: 16 residues. Between the trimmed V and J ends, which lost 3 bases and 2 bases, there was a span of 13 bases. Germline V gives CDR1 LNHNV, CDR2 YYDKDF (reference sequence). The CDR3 nucleotides read TGTGCCACCAGCAGCAGGAGGTGGGGAAACACCGGGGAGCTGTTTTTT. Protein product: CATSSRRWGNTGELFF.

This chain connects TRBV5-1 to TRBJ1-1; 8 bases match TRBD1. The CDR3 runs to 16 residues. Germline CDR1 is SGHRS and CDR2 is YFSETQ. With V trimmed by 1 base and J by 0 bases, 5 bases remained unmatched. In DNA form, the CDR3 reads TGCGCCAGCAGCTTGCAGACAGGGGACATGAACACTGAAGCTTTCTTT. Translation gives CASSLQTGDMNTEAFF.

This clonotype showed up just a few times. The chain carries TRBV24-1 and TRBJ1-2; D is uncertain. The CDR3 is made up of 14 amino acids. Trimming left V 4 bases short and J 3 bases short, with 11 bases between. The V gene's germline CDR1 is KGHDR and CDR2 SFDVKD. For the CDR3, the DNA is TGTGCCACCAGTGACTACAGTGGGCACTATGGCTACACCTTC. As protein: CATSDYSGHYGYTF.

This clonotype has just a few counts. V and J are TRBV9 and TRBJ2-5; D may be TRBD1 (6 bases). Germline V lookup: CDR1 SGDLS, CDR2 YYNGEE. The V gene lost 0 bases and the J gene lost 1 base, with 10 bases spanning the gap. CDR3 size: 15 residues. CDR3 in amino acids: CASSVGTATQETQYF. The CDR3 bases are TGTGCCAGCAGCGTAGGGACAGCTACCCAAGAGACCCAGTACTTC.

This clonotype was seen a few times. The chain recombines TRBV27 with TRBJ2-7; 10 bases are a match to TRBD2. From germline, CDR1 is MNHEY and CDR2 SMNVEV (reference sequence). After removal of 2 bases from V and 4 bases from J, the junction contained 5 bases not matched to a gene. The CDR3 sequence is 15 residues long. CDR3 sequence: CASSLGLAGVYEQYF. The DNA for the CDR3 is TGTGCCAGCAGTTTAGGGCTAGCGGGGGTATACGAGCAGTACTTC.

This clonotype was counted a few times. The chain links TRBV5-6 to TRBJ2-5; no firm D call. CDR3 size: 14 residues. Germline-derived CDR1 and CDR2 are SGHDT and YYEEEE. The V end lost 4 bases, the J end lost 1 base, and 11 bases lay between the germline ends. The CDR3 bases are TGTGCCAGCAGCACTATACAGCCCCAAGAGACCCAGTACTTC. This translates into CASSTIQPQETQYF. Full variable domain (remainder filled in from reference TRBV5-6 and TRBJ2-5): DAGVTQSPTHLIKTRGQQVTLRCSPKSGHDTVSWYQQALGQGPQFIFQYYEEEERQRGNFPDRFSGHQFPNYSSELNVNALLLGDSALYLCASSTIQPQETQYFGPGTRLLVL.

This clonotype was counted only a few times. The V and J genes are TRBV5-1 and TRBJ1-1; perhaps TRBD1 as D (5 bases). Germline V CDR1 and CDR2: SGHRS, YFSETQ. This CDR3 is 14 amino acids long. Trimming cost V 1 base and J 1 base, with 8 bases left between them. The chain's CDR3 is CASSLTTGNTEAFF. CDR3 nucleotide sequence: TGCGCCAGCAGCTTGACTACAGGGAACACTGAAGCTTTCTTT.

This clonotype showed up many times. The chain combines TRBV13 with TRBJ2-1, with 9 bases matching TRBD2. Trimming removed 2 bases from V and 4 bases from J; junction bases left unmatched: 3. Germline CDR1 reads PRHDT; CDR2 reads FYEKMQ (reference sequence). The CDR3 is made up of 15 amino acids. This CDR3 reads CASSLLAGRYNEQFF. CDR3 DNA sequence: TGTGCCAGCAGCTTACTAGCGGGGAGGTACAATGAGCAGTTCTTC.

This clonotype was observed at least ten times. V usage is TRBV4-3 and J usage is TRBJ2-7; D may be TRBD1 or TRBD2 (5 bases each). V was cut by 4 bases and J by 3 bases, with 10 bases left in between. The CDR3 length is 13 residues. The V gene's germline CDR1 is LGHNA and CDR2 YSLEER. The CDR3 DNA reads as TGCGCCAGCAGCCGGGACGTTGGCTACGAGCAGTACTTC. Amino acids: CASSRDVGYEQYF.

The chain employs TRBV10-2 and TRBJ2-7, with TRBD1 matching 9 bases. This CDR3 region has 15 residues. The ends lost 7 bases at V and 7 bases at J; junction bases unmatched: 14. Germline V gives CDR1 WSHSY, CDR2 SAAADI. In DNA, the CDR3 is TGCGCCAGCACTCCGGGCGGGACAGGGCGGTGGGAGCAGTACTTC. Its protein product is CASTPGGTGRWEQYF.

This clonotype turned up a few times. The genes are TRBV7-2 and TRBJ2-1; possibly TRBD2 for D (5 bases). Trimming removed 3 bases at V and 6 bases at J, with 12 bases between. The germline V gene encodes CDR1 SGHTA and CDR2 FQGNSA. The CDR3 has 14 residues. The CDR3 coding sequence is TGTGCCAGCAGCTTGTCCGGGAATAGCAATGAGCAGTTCTTC. Amino acid sequence: CASSLSGNSNEQFF.

This clonotype was detected a few times. This chain joins TRBV14 and TRBJ1-2; no clear D. This CDR3 spans 12 amino acids. Trimming removed 3 bases at V and 4 bases at J, with 6 bases between. CDR1 and CDR2 (germline): SGHDN, FVKESK. The CDR3 loop reads CASSQETYGYTF. The CDR3 region has the DNA TGTGCCAGCAGCCAGGAGACCTATGGCTACACCTTC.

V and J are TRBV6-5 and TRBJ2-5; 10 bases agree with TRBD2. Germline values: CDR1 MNHEY, CDR2 SVGAGI. The CDR3 contains 15 residues. J lost 5 bases, V lost 3 bases, and 6 bases had no gene match. The CDR3 loop reads CASSYLLAGDETQYF. The CDR3 DNA sequence: TGTGCCAGCAGTTATCTCCTAGCGGGGGACGAGACCCAGTACTTC.

This clonotype was seen at least ten times. The gene calls are TRBV7-6 and TRBJ2-5, with 7 bases matching TRBD1. With V trimmed by 2 bases and J by 4 bases, 7 bases remained unmatched. The CDR3 has 15 amino acids. Germline V lookup: CDR1 SGHVS, CDR2 FNYEAQ. The CDR3 loop is CASSLRGQILETQYF. In DNA form, the CDR3 reads TGTGCCAGCAGCTTAAGGGGACAGATTCTAGAGACCCAGTACTTC.

The V call is TRBV29-1, the J call TRBJ2-6; possibly TRBD1 for D (6 bases). From germline, CDR1 is SQVTM and CDR2 ANQGSEA. The CDR3 is made up of 15 amino acids. Trimming pared 4 bases from V and 0 bases from J, leaving 10 bases between. The DNA of the CDR3 is TGCAGCGTTGCCCCAGGGGACTCTGGGGCCAACGTCCTGACTTTC. It translates to CSVAPGDSGANVLTF.

This clonotype was observed at least ten times. The gene calls are TRBV18 and TRBJ1-5; D is uncertain. V dropped 6 bases and J dropped 2 bases, with 11 bases sitting between them. The CDR3 consists of 14 residues. Germline loops: CDR1 KGHSH, CDR2 LQKENI. This CDR3 is CASSQDSGNQPQHF. As DNA, the CDR3 is TGTGCCAGCTCGCAGGACTCCGGCAATCAGCCCCAGCATTTT. The full variable domain, with the rest looked up from reference TRBV18 and TRBJ1-5, is NAGVMQNPRHLVRRRGQEARLRCSPMKGHSHVYWYRQLPEEGLKFMVYLQKENIIDESGMPKERFSAEFPKEGPSILRIQQVVRGDSAAYFCASSQDSGNQPQHFGDGTRLSIL.

This clonotype has more than one count but fewer than ten. The CDR3 sequence: CASSTDSGSGNTIYF. The CDR3 nucleotides are TGTGCCAGCAGTACTGATTCGGGGTCCGGAAACACCATATATTTT. This chain links TRBV2 with TRBJ1-3; D is unresolved. This CDR3 spans 15 amino acids. Germline loops: CDR1 SNHLY, CDR2 FYNNEI. V gave up 5 bases and J gave up 4 bases, with 15 bases separating them.

There are a few counts of this clonotype. This chain joins TRBV5-1 and TRBJ2-7; 11 bases match TRBD2. V was clipped by 7 bases and J by 5 bases; unmatched bases: 8. Germline V gives CDR1 SGHRS, CDR2 YFSETQ. This CDR3 contains 14 residues. CDR3 protein: CASHFTSGSNEQYF. The CDR3, as DNA: TGCGCCAGCCACTTTACTAGCGGGAGTAACGAGCAGTACTTC.

The chain uses TRBV9 and TRBJ2-2; D unclear. CDR3 size: 12 residues. V lost 0 bases to trimming and J lost 8 bases, with 5 bases between them. CDR1 and CDR2 (germline): SGDLS, YYNGEE. The CDR3 region is CASSVELGELFF. The DNA of the CDR3 is TGTGCCAGCAGCGTAGAATTAGGGGAGCTGTTTTTT.

This clonotype has a handful of counts. This chain uses TRBV4-1 with TRBJ2-7; D is possibly TRBD1 (6 bases). The V end lost 1 base, the J end lost 2 bases, and 18 bases lay between the germline ends. The germline CDR1 and CDR2 sequences are MGHRA and YSYEKL. The CDR3 is 17 residues long. The CDR3 DNA is TGCGCCAGCAGCCAAGCATCAGGCAGGGGAACCCCCTACGAGCAGTACTTC. It translates to CASSQASGRGTPYEQYF.

The chain combines TRBV2 with TRBJ1-1; no firm D call. CDR3 length: 14 amino acids. CDR1 and CDR2 from the germline V gene are SNHLY and FYNNEI. V shed 4 bases and J shed 1 base, with 10 bases lying between them. CDR3 in amino acids: CASSVESRNTEAFF. In DNA, the CDR3 is TGTGCCAGCAGTGTAGAATCGAGGAACACTGAAGCTTTCTTT.

This clonotype was observed a few times. The V call is TRBV20-1, the J call TRBJ2-5; D is unresolved. CDR1 and CDR2 (germline): DFQATT, SNEGSKA (reference sequence). The CDR3 contains 13 residues. The ends were cut back, 4 bases at V and 4 bases at J, with 13 bases in the middle. CDR3 nucleotides: TGCAGTGCTAATTCGGATCCTCGAGAGACCCAGTACTTC. Translated, it gives CSANSDPRETQYF.

The chain employs TRBV19 and TRBJ1-2, with a possible D match to TRBD1 (5 bases). Germline assignment: CDR1 LNHDA and CDR2 SQIVND (reference sequence). This CDR3 spans 13 amino acids. Trimming removed 4 bases at V and 4 bases at J, with 10 bases between. In DNA, the CDR3 is TGTGCCAGTAGTACGGGACCTGTCTATGGCTACACCTTC. As protein: CASSTGPVYGYTF.

This clonotype was counted at least ten times. The CDR3: CSVGLGRGQETQYF. The DNA for the CDR3 is TGCAGTGTCGGACTCGGACGCGGGCAAGAGACCCAGTACTTC. The chain employs TRBV20-1 and TRBJ2-5; a weak D match, TRBD2 (5 bases). In germline, CDR1 is DFQATT, CDR2 SNEGSKA (reference sequence). CDR3 size: 14 residues. V was shortened by 7 bases and J by 2 bases, with 17 bases between the two germline ends.

This clonotype was found many times. This chain joins TRBV9 and TRBJ2-1; TRBD2 agrees at 7 bases. This CDR3 region has 20 residues. Germline CDR1 is SGDLS and CDR2 is YYNGEE. J was trimmed by 0 bases and V by 1 base; bases with no gene match: 16. CDR3 nucleotide sequence: TGTGCCAGCAGCGTAACCCGACTAGCTGTTGAGCAGAGCTCCTACAATGAGCAGTTCTTC. Protein: CASSVTRLAVEQSSYNEQFF.

This clonotype showed up many times. V gene TRBV7-2 combines with J gene TRBJ2-2; 7 bases line up with TRBD2. Germline-derived CDR1 and CDR2 are SGHTA and FQGNSA. The CDR3 covers 13 residues. Trimming cost V 5 bases and J 7 bases; bases outside gene matches: 4. The DNA of the CDR3 is TGTGCCAGCAGCCCCGGGGGGTACGGGGAGCTGTTTTTT. Translating it yields CASSPGGYGELFF.